A selection of T cell receptor beta chains follows, all from one sample in a study of cytomegalovirus exposure and HLA in healthy donors. Some clones are missing from TCRdb's copy, which holds only in-frame ones; the method was immunoSEQ multiplex PCR. Among about 130,000 clones listed, 84% were seen once. Input material: PBMCs. The receptors originated from a man aged 50-60 years in good health and CMV-seronegative. The CDR3 runs from the conserved cysteine through the conserved F or W. D genes are given only for firm matches. Size tells how often a clone was seen (once, few, many) or the class of an expanded clone, and some rows leave it out.

TRBD2	-	TRBJ2-3	18	TRBV5-4	TGTGCCAGCAGCTCCGGGCCTCGCTGGCGGGGGGGCGCAGATACGCAGTATTTT	CASSSGPRWRGGADTQYF
-	-	TRBJ1-1	18	TRBV30	TGTGCCTGGAGTCAACGAAGGACAGCGGGGTTCTGGGACACTGAAGCTTTCTTT	CAWSQRRTAGFWDTEAFF
-	once	TRBJ2-1	12	TRBV27	TGTGCCAGCAGTACCCGTTTCAGTGAGCAGTTCTTC	CASSTRFSEQFF
-	-	TRBJ2-7	12	TRBV6-5	TGTGCCAGCAACCTGGACAGCTACGAGCAGTACTTC	CASNLDSYEQYF
TRBD1	-	TRBJ2-3	18	TRBV7-8	TGTGCCAGCAGCTTCTCCTACACCGGGACAGGGGGGGCAGATACGCAGTATTTT	CASSFSYTGTGGADTQYF
-	-	TRBJ2-2	16	TRBV6-5	TGTGCCAGCAGTTTCTCCCTACCCCCGGGCACCGGGGAGCTGTTTTTT	CASSFSLPPGTGELFF
TRBD2	-	TRBJ2-3	15	TRBV7-2	TGTGCCAGCAGCCCCTTAGCGGGGGGCACAGATACGCAGTATTTT	CASSPLAGGTDTQYF
TRBD2	-	TRBJ2-3	16	TRBV4-2	TGTGCCAGCAGCCAAGTTGGGGGAGGGCCGGCAGATACGCAGTATTTT	CASSQVGGGPADTQYF
TRBD1	-	TRBJ2-1	15	TRBV2	TGTGCCAGCAGCGGTACAGGGGGTACAAACAATGAGCAGTTCTTC	CASSGTGGTNNEQFF
-	-	TRBJ1-6	14	TRBV9	TGTGCCAGCAGCGTAGTACAGTCGAATTCACCCCTCCACTTT	CASSVVQSNSPLHF
-	-	TRBJ2-4	14	TRBV27	TGTGCCAGCACGGACACATTAGCCAAAAACATTCAGTACTTC	CASTDTLAKNIQYF
TRBD2	-	TRBJ2-7	18	TRBV15	TGTGCCACCGGCACAGCCCTGGGACTAGCGGGCCGTTCCTACGAGCAGTACTTC	CATGTALGLAGRSYEQYF
-	-	TRBJ2-7	15	TRBV5-1	TGCGCCAGCAGCTTGGTATGGGGGCCCTCCTACGAGCAGTACTTC	CASSLVWGPSYEQYF
TRBD2	once	TRBJ2-1	17	TRBV2	TGTGCCAGCAGTGATCCTAGCGGGGTAGTGATTCGAGATGAGCAGTTCTTC	CASSDPSGVVIRDEQFF
-	-	TRBJ2-3	14	TRBV30	TGTGCCTGGAGTGTTACAGGGTGGGCAGATACGCAGTATTTT	CAWSVTGWADTQYF
-	-	TRBJ2-3	16	TRBV2	TGTGCCAGCGAAAAAACTAGTTTGGGGTCAGGAGATACGCAGTATTTT	CASEKTSLGSGDTQYF
TRBD1	-	TRBJ2-7	15	TRBV6-5	TGTGCCAGCAGTCCCCGGTGGGACAGAGACTACGAGCAGTACTTC	CASSPRWDRDYEQYF
-	-	TRBJ1-1	14	TRBV5-6	TGTGCCAGCAGAGAACAGGGAGTGAACACTGAAGCTTTCTTT	CASREQGVNTEAFF
TRBD1	-	TRBJ1-2	13	TRBV30	TGTGCCTGGAGGGACAGGTGGAGCGTAGGCTACACCTTC	CAWRDRWSVGYTF
-	once	TRBJ1-2	11	TRBV27	TGTGCCAGCAGCAGGGGCTATGGCTACACCTTC	CASSRGYGYTF
-	-	TRBJ1-2	15	TRBV29-1	TGCAGCGCTCGTGCCGCGACGGGGGAAGCCTATGGCTACACCTTC	CSARAATGEAYGYTF
-	-	TRBJ2-7	15	TRBV4-3	TGCGCCAGCAGCCTGCGAGGGACTGCCGCCTACGAGCAGTACTTC	CASSLRGTAAYEQYF
TRBD1	-	TRBJ2-2	16	TRBV5-1	TGCGCCAGCAGCTTGGCAACAAACAGGGGCGCCGGGGAGCTGTTTTTT	CASSLATNRGAGELFF
TRBD1	-	TRBJ1-1	15	TRBV4-1	TGCGCCAGCAGCCAAGATGCCAGGGGGTCGACTGAAGCTTTCTTT	CASSQDARGSTEAFF
-	few	TRBJ2-7	14	TRBV19	TGTGCCACCGCCCCTCCGGGAAGAACCTACGAGCAGTACTTC	CATAPPGRTYEQYF
TRBD1	-	TRBJ1-4	14	TRBV19	TGTGCCAGTACCCGGACAGGGGACTATGAAAAACTGTTTTTT	CASTRTGDYEKLFF
-	few	TRBJ2-7	13	TRBV7-9	TGTGCCAGCAGCTACTCCCCGGGGTGGGAGCAGTACTTC	CASSYSPGWEQYF
TRBD2	few	TRBJ2-3	15	TRBV5-1	TGCGCCAGCAGCCCGACTAGCGGTAGCACAGATACGCAGTATTTT	CASSPTSGSTDTQYF
TRBD2	few	TRBJ2-1	16	TRBV27	TGTGCCAGCAGTTTATCGAAAACTAGCGCTTGGTATGAGCAGTTCTTC	CASSLSKTSAWYEQFF
-	once	TRBJ1-5	16	TRBV19	TGTGCCAGTAGTTCGACCGAGGGAGCTCTCAATCAGCCCCAGCATTTT	CASSSTEGALNQPQHF
-	-	TRBJ2-2	17	TRBV9	TGTGCCAGCAGCGCCGGACGGGGGGCCCCGAACACCGGGGAGCTGTTTTTT	CASSAGRGAPNTGELFF
-	-	TRBJ2-7	15	TRBV11-2	TGTGCCAGCAGCTCACCCAGGGGTCCCATCTACGAGCAGTACTTC	CASSSPRGPIYEQYF
-	-	TRBJ1-1	15	TRBV7-9	TGTGCCAGCAGCTTTTGGAGGGAGGGTAGGACTGAAGCTTTCTTT	CASSFWREGRTEAFF
TRBD1	once	TRBJ1-6	15	TRBV6-6	TGTGCCAGCACCCCTCGGGACAGTAATAATTCACCCCTCCACTTT	CASTPRDSNNSPLHF
TRBD1	-	TRBJ2-7	14	TRBV19	TGTGCCAGTAACCTCGGGACAGGGGCAGGGGAGCAGTACTTC	CASNLGTGAGEQYF
-	-	TRBJ1-3	16	TRBV4-1	TGCGCCAGCAGCCAAGATCCCACGAGCTCTGGAAACACCATATATTTT	CASSQDPTSSGNTIYF
-	-	TRBJ2-7	13	TRBV11-2	TGTGCCAGCAGCTTTAACAGGGACTACGAGCAGTACTTC	CASSFNRDYEQYF
TRBD1	-	TRBJ1-5	14	TRBV4-1	TGCGCCAGCAGCCCGGGACAGGGCTTCGGGCCCCAGCATTTT	CASSPGQGFGPQHF
-	-	TRBJ2-5	13	TRBV2	TGTGCCAGCAGGAACGGGGGCCAAGAGACCCAGTACTTC	CASRNGGQETQYF
-	-	TRBJ1-4	20	TRBV5-1	TGCGCCAGCAGCTTGGATCCCCCCCAGGGAGGGGATACAACTAATGAAAAACTGTTTTTT	CASSLDPPQGGDTTNEKLFF
-	-	TRBJ1-1	17	TRBV4-2	TGTGCCAGCAGCCAAGAGCCCACTATGAGGGATCGCACTGAAGCTTTCTTT	CASSQEPTMRDRTEAFF
TRBD2	-	TRBJ2-1	15	TRBV29-1	TGCAGCGCCGAGGGGCTAGCGGGGACCTACAATGAGCAGTTCTTC	CSAEGLAGTYNEQFF
-	-	TRBJ1-1	13	TRBV7-3	TGTGCCAGCAGCTTTACAGCGAACACTGAAGCTTTCTTT	CASSFTANTEAFF
-	-	TRBJ2-5	15	TRBV5-1	TGCGCCAGCAGCTTTCGTGGTCTCGGGGGAGAGACCCAGTACTTC	CASSFRGLGGETQYF
-	-	TRBJ2-7	13	TRBV7-9	TGTGCCAGCAGCCCGGCAGGGACCTACGAGCAGTACTTC	CASSPAGTYEQYF
TRBD2	-	TRBJ2-1	14	TRBV27	TGTGCCAGCACTTCGGGGGGGAGCTACAATGAGCAGTTCTTC	CASTSGGSYNEQFF
TRBD2	once	TRBJ2-3	12	TRBV30	TGTGCCTGGAGTGCTGCGGGGGGTACGCAGTATTTT	CAWSAAGGTQYF
-	-	TRBJ1-1	13	TRBV13	TGTGCCAGCAGCTTACTGGGTGCCGAGGGAGCTTTCTTT	CASSLLGAEGAFF
TRBD2	-	TRBJ2-1	17	TRBV10-3	TGTGCCATCAGTGAGCCTTGGGGTAGCGGGGGGGCACATGAGCAGTTCTTC	CAISEPWGSGGAHEQFF
TRBD1	-	TRBJ1-2	15	TRBV29-1	TGCAGCGTTATACGGACAGGGGGCGCGGGCTATGGCTACACCTTC	CSVIRTGGAGYGYTF
-	-	TRBJ1-5	14	TRBV6-1	TGTGCCAGCAGTGAAGCTCCGGGTTATCAGCCCCAGCATTTT	CASSEAPGYQPQHF
-	-	TRBJ1-5	13	TRBV2	TGTGCCAGCAGAGCGGGGAGCGGGCAGCCCCAGCATTTT	CASRAGSGQPQHF
-	once	TRBJ2-1	16	TRBV11-3	TGTGCCAGCAGCCGTCTGGAGTCCCAACCCTACAATGAGCAGTTCTTC	CASSRLESQPYNEQFF